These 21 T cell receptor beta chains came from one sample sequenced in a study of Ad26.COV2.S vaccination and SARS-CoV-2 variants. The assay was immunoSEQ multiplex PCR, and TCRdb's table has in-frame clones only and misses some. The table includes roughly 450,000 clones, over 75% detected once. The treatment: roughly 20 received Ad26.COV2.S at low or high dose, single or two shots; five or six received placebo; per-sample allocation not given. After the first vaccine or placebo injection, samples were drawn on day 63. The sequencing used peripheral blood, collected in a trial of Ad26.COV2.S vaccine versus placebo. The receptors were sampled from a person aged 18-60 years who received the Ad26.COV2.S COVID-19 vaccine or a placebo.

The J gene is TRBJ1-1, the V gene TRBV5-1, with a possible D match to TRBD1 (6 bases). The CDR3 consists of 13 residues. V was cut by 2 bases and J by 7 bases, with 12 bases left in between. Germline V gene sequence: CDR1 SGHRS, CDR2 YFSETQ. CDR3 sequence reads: CASSFDRGGEAFF. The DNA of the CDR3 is TGCGCCAGCAGCTTCGACAGAGGGGGTGAAGCTTTCTTT.

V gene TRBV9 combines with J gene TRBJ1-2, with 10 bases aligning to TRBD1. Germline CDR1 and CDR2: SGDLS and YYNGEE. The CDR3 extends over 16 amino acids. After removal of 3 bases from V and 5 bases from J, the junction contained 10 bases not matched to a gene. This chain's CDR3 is CASSAVMGDRGYGYTF. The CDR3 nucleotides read TGTGCCAGCAGCGCAGTTATGGGGGACAGGGGTTATGGCTACACCTTC.

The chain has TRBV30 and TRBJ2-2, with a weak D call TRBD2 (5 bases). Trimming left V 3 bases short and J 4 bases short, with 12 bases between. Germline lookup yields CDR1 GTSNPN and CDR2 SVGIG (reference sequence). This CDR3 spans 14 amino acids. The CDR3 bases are TGTGCCTGGAGCGCGGTAGGAGGCACCGGGGAGCTGTTTTTT. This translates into CAWSAVGGTGELFF. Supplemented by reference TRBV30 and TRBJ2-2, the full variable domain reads SQTIHQWPATLVQPVGSPLSLECTVEGTSNPNLYWYRQAAGRGLQLLFYSVGIGQISSEVPQNLSASRPQDRQFILSSKKLLLSDSGFYLCAWSAVGGTGELFFGEGSRLTVL.

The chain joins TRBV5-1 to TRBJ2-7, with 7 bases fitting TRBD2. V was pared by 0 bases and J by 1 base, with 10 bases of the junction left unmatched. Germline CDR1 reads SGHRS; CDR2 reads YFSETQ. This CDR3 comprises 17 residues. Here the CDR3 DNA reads TGCGCCAGCAGCTTGGGCCTAGCGGACTTAAAATCCTACGAGCAGTACTTC. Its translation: CASSLGLADLKSYEQYF.

DNA for the CDR3: TGTGCCACCAGTGATTTCGTGAGCGGGACCTCAGATACGCAGTATTTT. Its protein product is CATSDFVSGTSDTQYF. The chain uses TRBV24-1 and TRBJ2-3; 7 bases line up with TRBD2. V gave up 1 base and J gave up 4 bases; unmatched junction bases: 7. Germline CDR1 is KGHDR and CDR2 is SFDVKD. This CDR3 has 16 amino acids.

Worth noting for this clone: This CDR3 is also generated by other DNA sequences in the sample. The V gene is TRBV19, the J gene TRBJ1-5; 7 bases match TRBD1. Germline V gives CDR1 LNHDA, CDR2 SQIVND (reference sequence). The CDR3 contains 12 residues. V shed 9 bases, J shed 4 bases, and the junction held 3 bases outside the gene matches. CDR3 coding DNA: TGTGCCAGCAGGGACAGTAATCAGCCCCAGCATTTT. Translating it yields CASRDSNQPQHF.

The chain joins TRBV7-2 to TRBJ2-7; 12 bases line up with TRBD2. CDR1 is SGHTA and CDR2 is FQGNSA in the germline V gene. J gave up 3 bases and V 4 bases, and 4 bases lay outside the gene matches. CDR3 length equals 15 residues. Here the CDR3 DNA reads TGTGCCAGCAGCTCTACTAGCGGGAGGTACTACGAGCAGTACTTC. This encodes CASSSTSGRYYEQYF.

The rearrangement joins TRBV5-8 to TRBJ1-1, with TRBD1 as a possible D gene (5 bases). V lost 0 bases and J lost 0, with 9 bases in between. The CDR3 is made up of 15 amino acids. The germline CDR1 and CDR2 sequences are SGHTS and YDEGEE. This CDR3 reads CASSLAGGMNTEAFF. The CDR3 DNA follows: TGTGCCAGCAGCTTGGCCGGGGGGATGAACACTGAAGCTTTCTTT.

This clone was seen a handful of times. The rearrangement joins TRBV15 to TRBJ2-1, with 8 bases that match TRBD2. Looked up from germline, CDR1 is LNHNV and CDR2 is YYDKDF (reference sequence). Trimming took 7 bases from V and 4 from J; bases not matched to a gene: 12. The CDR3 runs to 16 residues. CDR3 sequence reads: CATTRIRAGGYNEQFF. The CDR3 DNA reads TGTGCCACCACAAGAATTCGTGCGGGAGGTTACAATGAGCAGTTCTTC.

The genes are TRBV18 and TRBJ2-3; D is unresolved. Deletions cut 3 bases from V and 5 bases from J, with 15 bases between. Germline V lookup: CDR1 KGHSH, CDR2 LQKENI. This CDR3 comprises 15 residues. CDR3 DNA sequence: TGTGCCAGCTCACCTAGGACCGACATTAGAGATACGCAGTATTTT. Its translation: CASSPRTDIRDTQYF. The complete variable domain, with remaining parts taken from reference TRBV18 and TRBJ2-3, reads NAGVMQNPRHLVRRRGQEARLRCSPMKGHSHVYWYRQLPEEGLKFMVYLQKENIIDESGMPKERFSAEFPKEGPSILRIQQVVRGDSAAYFCASSPRTDIRDTQYFGPGTRLTVL.

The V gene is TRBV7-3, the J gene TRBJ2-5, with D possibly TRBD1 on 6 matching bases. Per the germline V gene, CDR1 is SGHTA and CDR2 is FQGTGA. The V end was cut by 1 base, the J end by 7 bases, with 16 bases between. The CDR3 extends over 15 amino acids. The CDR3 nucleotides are TGTGCCAGCAGCTTAAAGACAGGCCCACGGGGGACCCAGTACTTC. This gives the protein CASSLKTGPRGTQYF.

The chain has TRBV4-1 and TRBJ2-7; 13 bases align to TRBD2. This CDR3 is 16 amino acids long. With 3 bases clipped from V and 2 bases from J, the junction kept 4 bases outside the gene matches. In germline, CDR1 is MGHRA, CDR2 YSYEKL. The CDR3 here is CASSQGTSGAAYEQYF. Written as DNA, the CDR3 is TGCGCCAGCAGCCAGGGGACTAGCGGGGCAGCCTACGAGCAGTACTTC.

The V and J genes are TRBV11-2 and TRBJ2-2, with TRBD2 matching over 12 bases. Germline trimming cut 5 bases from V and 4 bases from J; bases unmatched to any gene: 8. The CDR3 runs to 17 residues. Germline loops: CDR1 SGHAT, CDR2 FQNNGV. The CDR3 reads CASSIRLAGDVTGELFF. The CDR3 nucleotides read TGTGCCAGCAGCATCAGACTAGCGGGAGACGTCACCGGGGAGCTGTTTTTT.

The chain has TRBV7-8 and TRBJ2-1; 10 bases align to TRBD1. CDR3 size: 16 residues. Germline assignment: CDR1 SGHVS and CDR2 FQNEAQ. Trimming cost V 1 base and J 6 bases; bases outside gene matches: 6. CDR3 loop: CASSLVAGQGINEQFF. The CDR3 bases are TGTGCCAGCAGCTTAGTCGCGGGACAGGGGATCAATGAGCAGTTCTTC.

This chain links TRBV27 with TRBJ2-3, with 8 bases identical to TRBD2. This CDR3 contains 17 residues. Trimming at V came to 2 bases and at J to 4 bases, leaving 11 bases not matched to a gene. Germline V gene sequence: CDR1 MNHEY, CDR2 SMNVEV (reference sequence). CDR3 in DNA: TGTGCCAGCAGTTTACTCACGGGAGGGCCGACCCCAGATACGCAGTATTTT. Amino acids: CASSLLTGGPTPDTQYF.

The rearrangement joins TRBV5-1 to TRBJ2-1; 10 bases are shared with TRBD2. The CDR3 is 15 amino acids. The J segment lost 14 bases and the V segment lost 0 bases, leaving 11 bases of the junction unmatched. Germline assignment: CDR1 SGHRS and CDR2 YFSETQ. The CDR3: CASSLEGLAGEVEFF. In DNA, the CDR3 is TGCGCCAGCAGCTTGGAGGGGCTAGCGGGAGAGGTGGAGTTCTTC.

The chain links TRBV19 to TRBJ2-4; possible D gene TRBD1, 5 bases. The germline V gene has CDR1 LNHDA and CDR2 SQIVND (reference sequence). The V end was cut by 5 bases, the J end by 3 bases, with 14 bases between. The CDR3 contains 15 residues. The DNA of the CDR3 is TGTGCCAGTAGTTCCCACGACAGTTTCAAAAACATTCAGTACTTC. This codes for CASSSHDSFKNIQYF.

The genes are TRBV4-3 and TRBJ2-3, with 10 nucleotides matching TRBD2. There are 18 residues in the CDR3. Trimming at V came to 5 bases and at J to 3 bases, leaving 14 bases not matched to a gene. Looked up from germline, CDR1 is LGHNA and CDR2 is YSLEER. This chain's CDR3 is CASSAQPSSGRPTDTQYF. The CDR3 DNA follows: TGCGCCAGCAGCGCCCAACCCTCTAGCGGGAGACCGACAGATACGCAGTATTTT.

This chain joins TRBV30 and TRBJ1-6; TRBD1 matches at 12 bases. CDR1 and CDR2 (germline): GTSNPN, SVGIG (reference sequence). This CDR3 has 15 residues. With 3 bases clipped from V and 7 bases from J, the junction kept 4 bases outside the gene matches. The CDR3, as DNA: TGTGCCTGGAGGGGGACAGGGGGCTCAAATTCACCCCTCCACTTT. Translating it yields CAWRGTGGSNSPLHF.

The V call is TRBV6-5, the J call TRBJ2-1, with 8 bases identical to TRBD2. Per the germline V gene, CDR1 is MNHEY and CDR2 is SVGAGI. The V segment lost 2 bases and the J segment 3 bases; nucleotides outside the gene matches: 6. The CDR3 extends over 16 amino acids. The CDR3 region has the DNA TGTGCCAGCAGTTACGCCGGGACTAGGCTCTACAATGAGCAGTTCTTC. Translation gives CASSYAGTRLYNEQFF.

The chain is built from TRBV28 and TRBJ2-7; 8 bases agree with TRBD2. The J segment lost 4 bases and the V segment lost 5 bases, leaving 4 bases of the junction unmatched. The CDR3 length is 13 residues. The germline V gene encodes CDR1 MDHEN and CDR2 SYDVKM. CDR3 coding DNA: TGTGCCAGCAGTACAGCGGGAGAGTACGAGCAGTACTTC. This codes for CASSTAGEYEQYF.